This TCR beta chain stems from a study of cytomegalovirus exposure and HLA in healthy donors. It was with 60 Vbeta and 13 Jbeta primers that the PCR ran. Sequencing used immunoSEQ multiplex PCR; TCRdb keeps in-frame clones, though not all of them. The sample holds 80,000 or so clones, about three quarters seen once. Comments on this clone: Its antigen is as yet unknown.

The CDR3 spans 14 residues. CDR1 and CDR2 from the germline V gene are SGHVS and FQNEAQ. Trimming shortened V by 5 bases and J by 5 bases, and 12 bases separated the two germline ends. Regarding the study as a whole: Some V segments could not be told apart, so they were left out, TRBV6-2 and TRBV6-3 among them. For most TCR sequences rarity was the rule, although some public TCRs occurred in many donors. A few CMV-associated chains were confirmed in vitro to be specific for CMV antigens. Later work showed greater clonal expansion in HLA-associated TCR beta chains than in equally common others.

The specimen sequenced was PBMCs. The chain couples TRBV7-8 to TRBJ1-4; D is uncertain. This TCR derives from a man aged 35 to 55 in good health and CMV-seronegative. CDR3 bases: TGTGCCAGCAGCGCCCGGGTCCTAAATGAAAAACTGTTTTTT. It translates to CASSARVLNEKLFF.